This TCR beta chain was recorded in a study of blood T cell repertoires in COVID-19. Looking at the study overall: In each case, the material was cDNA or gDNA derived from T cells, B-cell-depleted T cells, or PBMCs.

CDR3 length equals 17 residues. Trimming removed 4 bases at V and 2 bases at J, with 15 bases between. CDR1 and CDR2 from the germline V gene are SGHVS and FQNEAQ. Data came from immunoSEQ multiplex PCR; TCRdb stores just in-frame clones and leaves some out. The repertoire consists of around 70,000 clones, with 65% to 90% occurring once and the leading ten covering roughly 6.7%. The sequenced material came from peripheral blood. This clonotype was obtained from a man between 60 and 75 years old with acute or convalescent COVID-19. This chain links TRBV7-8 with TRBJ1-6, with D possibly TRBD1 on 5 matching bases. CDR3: CASSYRSRGPYNSPLHF. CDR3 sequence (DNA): TGTGCCAGCAGCTACAGGTCTCGAGGCCCCTATAATTCACCCCTCCACTTT. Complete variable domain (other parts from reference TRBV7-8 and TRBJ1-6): GAGVSQSPRYKVAKRGQDVALRCDPISGHVSLFWYQQALGQGPEFLTYFQNEAQLDKSGLPSDRFFAERPEGSVSTLKIQRTQQEDSAVYLCASSYRSRGPYNSPLHFGNGTRLTVT.